Shown below are 29 T cell receptor beta chains from a single sample sequenced in a study of T cell responses to AZD1222 COVID-19 vaccine. Clones were read by immunoSEQ multiplex PCR, and TCRdb kept only the in-frame ones, dropping some. The sample lists some 84,000 clones, 65% to 90% seen once, with roughly 7.9% in the top ten. Sequencing used peripheral blood, obtained on day 0 of AZD1222 vaccination. Receptors were obtained from an adult in good health.

The V call is TRBV12-3 or TRBV12-4, the J call TRBJ1-5, with 10 bases fitting TRBD1. The junction had 2 bases not matched to a gene; V was cut back by 3 bases and J by 9 bases. This CDR3 region has 13 residues. CDR3 DNA: TGTGCCAGCAGTTTGGACAGGGGGGTGCCCCAGCATTTT. Amino acids: CASSLDRGVPQHF.

This clone was observed a few times. The chain employs TRBV10-3 and TRBJ1-6; 8 bases fit TRBD1. CDR3 size: 16 residues. With V trimmed by 4 bases and J by 5 bases, 7 bases remained unmatched. Germline-derived CDR1 and CDR2 are ENHRY and SYGVKD. CDR3 bases: TGTGCCATCAGTGCCGCAGGGGGCTACAATAATTCACCCCTCCACTTT. It translates to CAISAAGGYNNSPLHF.

CDR3 nucleotides: TGTGCCAGCAGAGGGACGGGAAACACCATATATTTT. Its translation: CASRGTGNTIYF. The J gene is TRBJ1-3, the V gene TRBV27; maybe TRBD1 (5 bases). Trimming pared 6 bases from V and 4 bases from J, leaving 7 bases between. This CDR3 has 12 amino acids. CDR1 and CDR2 (germline): MNHEY, SMNVEV (reference sequence).

The chain recombines TRBV7-9 with TRBJ2-5; 7 bases are shared with TRBD2. Trimming cost V 5 bases and J 5 bases; bases outside gene matches: 11. This CDR3 is 15 amino acids long. Germline V gene sequence: CDR1 SEHNR, CDR2 FQNEAQ (reference sequence). The CDR3 protein is CASSPTGLVPETQYF. In DNA form, the CDR3 reads TGTGCCAGCAGCCCAACCGGACTAGTCCCCGAGACCCAGTACTTC.

This clone was seen only once. The V gene is TRBV4-2, the J gene TRBJ1-4; a possible D gene is TRBD1 (5 bases). The CDR3 has 14 amino acids. V lost 2 bases and J 8 bases, leaving 12 bases between the germline ends. Germline lookup yields CDR1 LGHNA and CDR2 YNFKEQ. The CDR3 reads CASSQSQGEEKLFF. The DNA for the CDR3 is TGTGCCAGCAGCCAAAGCCAGGGCGAGGAAAAACTGTTTTTT.

The J gene is TRBJ2-7, the V gene TRBV6-5, with TRBD1 matching 8 bases. The germline gives CDR1 MNHEY, CDR2 SVGAGI. The V gene end was trimmed by 2 bases and the J gene end by 4 bases; junction bases not matched to a gene: 10. This CDR3 is built from 16 residues. The CDR3 nucleotides are TGTGCCAGCAGTTACCAGACAGGGGCCGGTATTTACGAGCAGTACTTC. The encoded protein is CASSYQTGAGIYEQYF.

The V gene is TRBV5-8, the J gene TRBJ2-7; no reliable D call. Trimming cost V 4 bases and J 3 bases, with 20 bases left between them. The CDR3 covers 16 residues. Germline CDR1 SGHTS, CDR2 YDEGEE. The DNA of the CDR3 is TGTGCCAGCAGCCCCGCCGGTGAGGCCCGAAACTACGAGCAGTACTTC. Translated: CASSPAGEARNYEQYF.

The V and J genes are TRBV11-1 and TRBJ2-3; 12 bases are a match to TRBD2. Unmatched junction bases numbered 6, after V lost 5 bases and J lost 3 bases. Germline-derived CDR1 and CDR2 are SGHAT and FQDESV (reference sequence). CDR3 length: 16 residues. The CDR3 protein is CASSQRLAGVTDTQYF. The CDR3 region has the DNA TGTGCCAGCAGCCAAAGACTAGCGGGAGTTACAGATACGCAGTATTTT.

The chain's CDR3 is CASSKGLSGTGVREQYF. DNA for the CDR3: TGTGCCAGCAGCAAAGGGTTGTCAGGGACAGGAGTACGGGAGCAGTACTTC. V usage is TRBV21-1 and J usage is TRBJ2-7; the D call TRBD1 from the table was never checked on the DNA. TRBV21-1 is a listed pseudogene. This CDR3 contains 17 residues.

This rearrangement joins TRBV7-3 to TRBJ2-1; the D call may be TRBD1 or TRBD2 (5 bases each). CDR3 length: 15 residues. The V end lost 5 bases, the J end lost 6 bases, and 17 bases lay between the germline ends. Germline V CDR1 and CDR2: SGHTA, FQGTGA. This CDR3 is CASSPRLGTGNEQFF. As DNA, the CDR3 is TGTGCCAGCAGCCCCAGGCTAGGGACGGGCAATGAGCAGTTCTTC.

The gene calls are TRBV4-1 and TRBJ1-2; D not resolved. Germline lookup yields CDR1 MGHRA and CDR2 YSYEKL. The CDR3 length is 13 residues. Trimming took off 1 base at V and 1 base at J, with 4 bases between the two ends. CDR3 sequence: CASSQGNNYGYTF. DNA for the CDR3: TGCGCCAGCAGCCAAGGAAATAACTATGGCTACACCTTC.

The chain links TRBV5-1 to TRBJ1-1; D is possibly TRBD1 (6 bases). This CDR3 is built from 14 residues. Between the trimmed V and J ends, which lost 0 bases and 4 bases, there was a span of 10 bases. Germline-derived CDR1 and CDR2 are SGHRS and YFSETQ. CDR3 sequence reads: CASSLEPRGTEAFF. Here the CDR3 DNA reads TGCGCCAGCAGCTTGGAGCCCAGGGGCACTGAAGCTTTCTTT.

V is TRBV28 and J is TRBJ1-5; D unresolved. The CDR3 extends over 14 amino acids. Trimming left V 7 bases short and J 5 bases short, with 15 bases between. Looked up from germline, CDR1 is MDHEN and CDR2 is SYDVKM. The CDR3 reads CASIEVGGYQPQHF. The CDR3 DNA is TGTGCCAGCATCGAGGTGGGCGGCTATCAGCCCCAGCATTTT.

This clone was observed a few times. V gene TRBV7-6 combines with J gene TRBJ2-7; D unclear. Germline V lookup: CDR1 SGHVS, CDR2 FNYEAQ. The CDR3 spans 14 residues. Trimming cost V 5 bases and J 5 bases, with 16 bases left between them. The DNA for the CDR3 is TGTGCCAGCAGCCCCACGTCTCCTTTGGACGAGCAGTACTTC. This codes for CASSPTSPLDEQYF.

This sequence joins TRBV7-3 and TRBJ2-3; 9 bases match TRBD1. Per the germline V gene, CDR1 is SGHTA and CDR2 is FQGTGA. This CDR3 has 15 residues. V lost 5 bases, J lost 5 bases, and 8 bases stayed unmatched. The CDR3 DNA is TGTGCCAGCAGCAACCGGACAGGGGCGGGAGATACGCAGTATTTT. Translated: CASSNRTGAGDTQYF.

This chain connects TRBV10-1 to TRBJ2-3, with D tentatively TRBD2 (5 bases). Between the trimmed V and J ends, which lost 2 bases and 6 bases, there was a span of 12 bases. The V gene's germline CDR1 is WNHNN and CDR2 SYGVQD (reference sequence). This CDR3 is built from 14 residues. CDR3 nucleotide sequence: TGCGCCAGCAGTGAGCGGCTAGCCGGTGATACGCAGTATTTT. Translating gives CASSERLAGDTQYF.

The chain joins TRBV7-2 to TRBJ2-7, with no clear D. Between the trimmed V and J ends, which lost 5 bases and 2 bases, there was a span of 10 bases. The CDR3 is 13 residues long. Per germline, CDR1 SGHTA and CDR2 FQGNSA. CDR3 protein: CASSNVPPYEQYF. Here the CDR3 DNA reads TGTGCCAGCAGCAACGTTCCCCCCTACGAGCAGTACTTC. Supplemented by reference TRBV7-2 and TRBJ2-7, the full variable domain reads GAGVSQSPSNKVTEKGKDVELRCDPISGHTALYWYRQSLGQGLEFLIYFQGNSAPDKSGLPSDRFSAERTGGSVSTLTIQRTQQEDSAVYLCASSNVPPYEQYFGPGTRLTVT.

V gene TRBV28 combines with J gene TRBJ2-6; 7 bases are shared with TRBD2. Per the germline V gene, CDR1 is MDHEN and CDR2 is SYDVKM. The CDR3 loop spans 16 amino acids. With 3 bases clipped from V and 4 bases from J, the junction kept 6 bases outside the gene matches. CDR3 in amino acids: CASSFMGEGGANVLTF. CDR3 bases: TGTGCCAGCAGTTTTATGGGGGAGGGAGGGGCCAACGTCCTGACTTTC.

This clone was counted a few times. The V gene is TRBV7-9, the J gene TRBJ2-1; 8 bases are a match to TRBD2. Trimming cost V 1 base and J 2 bases; bases outside gene matches: 7. Germline CDR1 reads SEHNR; CDR2 reads FQNEAQ (reference sequence). CDR3 length equals 17 residues. CDR3 in amino acids: CASSLGLSGSPYNEQFF. In DNA form, the CDR3 reads TGTGCCAGCAGCTTAGGGCTCAGCGGGAGTCCCTACAATGAGCAGTTCTTC.

V gene TRBV11-2 combines with J gene TRBJ2-7; the match to TRBD1 covers 12 bases. The CDR3 runs to 15 residues. Trimming at V came to 3 bases and at J to 5 bases, leaving 5 bases not matched to a gene. The germline V gene encodes CDR1 SGHAT and CDR2 FQNNGV. Written as DNA, the CDR3 is TGTGCCAGCAGCTTGGGGACAGGGGGCCCCCACGAGCAGTACTTC. This encodes CASSLGTGGPHEQYF.

This clone was recorded once. The CDR3 DNA reads TGTGCCACCTGGACAGGGATTACGACGTCGTACGGCTACACCTTC. As protein: CATWTGITTSYGYTF. The chain combines TRBV19 with TRBJ1-2, with 8 bases identical to TRBD1. Germline V gives CDR1 LNHDA, CDR2 SQIVND (reference sequence). V was clipped by 10 bases and J by 8 bases; unmatched bases: 18. The CDR3 extends over 15 amino acids.

This clone was recorded a few times. The J gene is TRBJ1-1, the V gene TRBV7-2; 7 bases fit TRBD1. The trim removed 10 bases at V and 0 bases at J, leaving 5 bases unmatched. The CDR3 is 13 amino acids. The V gene's germline CDR1 is SGHTA and CDR2 FQGNSA. In nucleotides, the CDR3 is TGTGCCACTACACAGGGGATGAACACTGAAGCTTTCTTT. Amino acid sequence: CATTQGMNTEAFF.

CDR3 sequence: CASSVEDSSYEQYF. The CDR3 coding sequence is TGTGCCAGCAGCGTAGAGGACAGCTCCTACGAGCAGTACTTC. The chain recombines TRBV9 with TRBJ2-7; maybe TRBD1 (6 bases). The length of the CDR3 is 14 residues. The V gene lost 0 bases and the J gene lost 0 bases, with 7 bases spanning the gap. Germline V gives CDR1 SGDLS, CDR2 YYNGEE.

This clone has just one count. This chain uses TRBV27 with TRBJ1-5; TRBD1 matches 7 bases. With V trimmed by 6 bases and J by 0 bases, 5 bases remained unmatched. CDR1 and CDR2 (germline): MNHEY, SMNVEV (reference sequence). The CDR3 covers 15 residues. The CDR3 DNA reads TGTGCCAGCAGGCGACAGGGTGATAGCAATCAGCCCCAGCATTTT. This codes for CASRRQGDSNQPQHF.

This clone has only one observation. The chain employs TRBV9 and TRBJ1-3; D not resolved. Trimming removed 0 bases at V and 8 bases at J, with 15 bases between. There are 15 residues in the CDR3. Looked up from germline, CDR1 is SGDLS and CDR2 is YYNGEE. CDR3 region: CASSVDPGHRDTIYF. The CDR3 nucleotides are TGTGCCAGCAGCGTAGACCCGGGTCATCGGGACACCATATATTTT.

J is TRBJ2-1 and V is TRBV9; TRBD2 matches at 11 bases. Unmatched junction bases numbered 7, after V lost 4 bases and J lost 7 bases. In germline, CDR1 is SGDLS, CDR2 YYNGEE. CDR3 length: 15 residues. The CDR3 nucleotides are TGTGCCAGCAGCCCCCGGGTAGCGGGAGGGAATGAGCAGTTCTTC. Translated: CASSPRVAGGNEQFF.

This clone was observed a handful of times. The rearrangement joins TRBV28 to TRBJ2-7; D unresolved. CDR1 and CDR2 (germline): MDHEN, SYDVKM. This CDR3 is 14 amino acids long. V lost 2 bases and J lost 0, with 8 bases in between. The CDR3 reads CASSLGKSSYEQYF. CDR3 in DNA: TGTGCCAGCAGTTTAGGGAAGAGCTCCTACGAGCAGTACTTC.

V is TRBV18 and J is TRBJ2-5; D gene uncertain. This CDR3 is 14 amino acids long. CDR1 and CDR2 from the germline V gene are KGHSH and LQKENI. Trimming left V 3 bases short and J 4 bases short, with 12 bases between. Here the CDR3 reads CASSPQIRTETQYF. CDR3 bases: TGTGCCAGCTCACCTCAGATAAGAACAGAGACCCAGTACTTC.

This clone was counted between two and nine times. The gene calls are TRBV28 and TRBJ2-1, with 10 bases lining up with TRBD2. The CDR3 loop spans 16 amino acids. CDR1 and CDR2 (germline): MDHEN, SYDVKM. V shed 6 bases, J shed 3 bases, and the junction held 8 bases outside the gene matches. The CDR3 loop is CASRDGTSELYNEQFF. DNA of the CDR3: TGTGCCAGCAGGGATGGGACTAGCGAGCTCTACAATGAGCAGTTCTTC.